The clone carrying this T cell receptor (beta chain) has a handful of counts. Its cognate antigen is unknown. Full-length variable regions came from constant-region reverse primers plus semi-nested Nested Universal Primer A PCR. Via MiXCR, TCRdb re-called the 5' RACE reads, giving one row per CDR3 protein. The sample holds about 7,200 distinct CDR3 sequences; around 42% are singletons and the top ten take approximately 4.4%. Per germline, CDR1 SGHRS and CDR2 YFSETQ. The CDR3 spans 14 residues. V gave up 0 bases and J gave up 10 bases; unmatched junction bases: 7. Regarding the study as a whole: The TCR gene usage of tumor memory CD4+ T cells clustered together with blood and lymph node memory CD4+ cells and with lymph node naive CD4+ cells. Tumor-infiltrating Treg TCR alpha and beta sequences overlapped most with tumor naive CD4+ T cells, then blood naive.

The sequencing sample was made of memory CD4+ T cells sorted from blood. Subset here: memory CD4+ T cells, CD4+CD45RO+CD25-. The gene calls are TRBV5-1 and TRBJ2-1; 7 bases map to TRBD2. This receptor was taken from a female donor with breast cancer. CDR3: CASSLGTRQVEQFF. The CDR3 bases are TGCGCCAGCAGCTTGGGGACTAGACAAGTGGAGCAGTTCTTC. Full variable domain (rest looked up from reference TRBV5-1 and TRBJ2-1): KAGVTQTPRYLIKTRGQQVTLSCSPISGHRSVSWYQQTPGQGLQFLFEYFSETQRNKGNFPGRFSGRQFSNSRSEMNVSTLELGDSALYLCASSLGTRQVEQFFGPGTRLTVL.